Listed below are T cell receptor beta chains from one sample, sequenced in a study of Graves' ophthalmopathy and Graves' hyperthyroidism. TCRdb used MiXCR to reprocess the multiplex PCR reads, holding one entry per CDR3 protein. The data hold roughly 400,000 distinct CDR3 sequences, with roughly 15% observed a single time. Sequencing was performed on peripheral blood. The origin of the receptors is a young woman with stable Graves' hyperthyroidism. The CDR3 runs from the conserved cysteine through the conserved F or W. Fields, in order: clone size, J gene, D gene, V gene, CDR3 DNA, CDR3 protein. D genes are given only for firm matches. Clone size, where shown, is once, few, many, or a class for clones that have expanded.

clone size: many
J gene: TRBJ2-6
D gene: TRBD2
V gene: TRBV27
CDR3 DNA: TGTGCCAGCAGTTTAAAGGCCAACCCGGGACTAGCGGGTACTGGGGCCAACGTCCTGACTTTC
CDR3 protein: CASSLKANPGLAGTGANVLTF

clone size: many
J gene: TRBJ2-7
D gene: -
V gene: TRBV6-2/TRBV6-3
CDR3 DNA: TGTGCCAGCACTCCGAGCGGCTCCTACGAGCAGTACTTC
CDR3 protein: CASTPSGSYEQYF

clone size: -
J gene: TRBJ1-1
D gene: TRBD1
V gene: TRBV5-1
CDR3 DNA: TGCGCCAGCAGCCAGCAGGGGGGAAACACTGAAGCTTTCTTT
CDR3 protein: CASSQQGGNTEAFF

clone size: many
J gene: TRBJ2-5
D gene: -
V gene: TRBV5-1
CDR3 DNA: TGCGCCAGCAGCTTAGAGGGCAGTCCCCGGCAGGGAGAGACCCAGTACTTC
CDR3 protein: CASSLEGSPRQGETQYF

clone size: many
J gene: TRBJ1-1
D gene: -
V gene: TRBV6-5
CDR3 DNA: TGTGCCAGCAGTTACTCAACGGGGCTACGATTGAACACTGAAGCTTTCTTT
CDR3 protein: CASSYSTGLRLNTEAFF

clone size: many
J gene: TRBJ2-7
D gene: -
V gene: TRBV29-1
CDR3 DNA: TGCAGCGTTGGTTCAGGGTCTTCCTACGAGCAGTACTTC
CDR3 protein: CSVGSGSSYEQYF

clone size: many
J gene: TRBJ1-5
D gene: -
V gene: TRBV12-3/TRBV12-4
CDR3 DNA: TGTGCCAGCAGTTTAATTGCGGGGGATCAGCCCCAGCATTTT
CDR3 protein: CASSLIAGDQPQHF

clone size: many
J gene: TRBJ1-2
D gene: -
V gene: TRBV24-1
CDR3 DNA: TGTGCCACCAGTGATTTGGGTTATGGCTACACCTTC
CDR3 protein: CATSDLGYGYTF

clone size: many
J gene: TRBJ2-7
D gene: TRBD1
V gene: TRBV5-1
CDR3 DNA: TGCGCCAGCAGCCCAGGGACAGGCGAGTTCGAGCAGTACTTC
CDR3 protein: CASSPGTGEFEQYF

clone size: -
J gene: TRBJ2-6
D gene: -
V gene: TRBV6-5
CDR3 DNA: TGTGCCAGCAGTTTGACAGGTCGCTCTGGGGCCAACGTCCTGACTTTC
CDR3 protein: CASSLTGRSGANVLTF

clone size: many
J gene: TRBJ2-7
D gene: -
V gene: TRBV12-3/TRBV12-4
CDR3 DNA: TGTGCCAGCAGTCCCGGACGGTTCTACGAGCAGTACTTC
CDR3 protein: CASSPGRFYEQYF

clone size: -
J gene: TRBJ2-7
D gene: TRBD2
V gene: TRBV4-2
CDR3 DNA: TGTGCCAGCAGCCAGGGACTAGCGGAGCAGTACTTC
CDR3 protein: CASSQGLAEQYF

clone size: many
J gene: TRBJ2-7
D gene: -
V gene: TRBV6-1
CDR3 DNA: TGTGCCAGCAGTGAAGCAGGGGCAGGGTTAGGAGAGCAGTACTTC
CDR3 protein: CASSEAGAGLGEQYF

clone size: many
J gene: TRBJ1-2
D gene: -
V gene: TRBV20-1
CDR3 DNA: TGCAGTGCTAGTGATGACTATGGCTACACCTTC
CDR3 protein: CSASDDYGYTF

clone size: many
J gene: TRBJ2-7
D gene: -
V gene: TRBV20-1
CDR3 DNA: TGCAGTGCCGGCTCGGGGGCCAGCTCCTACGAGCAGTACTTC
CDR3 protein: CSAGSGASSYEQYF

clone size: many
J gene: TRBJ2-5
D gene: TRBD1
V gene: TRBV5-1
CDR3 DNA: TGCGCCAGCAGCTATCCCGGGACAGGGGGCTTGGAGGGTCGAGAGACCCAGTACTTC
CDR3 protein: CASSYPGTGGLEGRETQYF

clone size: many
J gene: TRBJ1-5
D gene: TRBD1
V gene: TRBV6-1
CDR3 DNA: TGTGCCAGCATTGAACAGGGGGGCAGCAATCAGCCCCAGCATTTT
CDR3 protein: CASIEQGGSNQPQHF

clone size: many
J gene: TRBJ1-6
D gene: TRBD1
V gene: TRBV20-1
CDR3 DNA: TGCAGTGCTAGAGATATGGGACAGGGCATATTCTATAATTCACCCCTCCACTTT
CDR3 protein: CSARDMGQGIFYNSPLHF

clone size: many
J gene: TRBJ1-5
D gene: TRBD1
V gene: TRBV24-1
CDR3 DNA: TGTGCCACCGGAGGGACAGGGGGCAATCAGCCCCAGCATTTT
CDR3 protein: CATGGTGGNQPQHF

clone size: many
J gene: TRBJ1-1
D gene: TRBD1
V gene: TRBV11-1
CDR3 DNA: TGTGCCAGCAGCTTGGACAGGGGGCGCCGTGGCACTGAAGCTTTCTTT
CDR3 protein: CASSLDRGRRGTEAFF

clone size: many
J gene: TRBJ1-2
D gene: -
V gene: TRBV7-9
CDR3 DNA: TGTGCCAGCAGCTCCTCGGATGGCTGGGGGTATGGCTACACCTTC
CDR3 protein: CASSSSDGWGYGYTF

clone size: many
J gene: TRBJ1-1
D gene: -
V gene: TRBV7-2
CDR3 DNA: TGTGCCAGCAGCTTAACTGTGGGAAGGACTGAAGCTTTCTTT
CDR3 protein: CASSLTVGRTEAFF

clone size: many
J gene: TRBJ1-2
D gene: TRBD1
V gene: TRBV11-2
CDR3 DNA: TGTGCCAGCAGCTTGGGCCACAGGGGAATGGGTGGCTACACCTTC
CDR3 protein: CASSLGHRGMGGYTF

clone size: -
J gene: TRBJ1-1
D gene: -
V gene: TRBV5-1
CDR3 DNA: TGCGCCTGCAGCTTGAGCGGTCCCGAAGCTTTCTTT
CDR3 protein: CACSLSGPEAFF

clone size: -
J gene: TRBJ1-2
D gene: -
V gene: TRBV12-3/TRBV12-4
CDR3 DNA: TGTGCCAGCAGTCCTAGTAGGAGGGCCCACGTCAACTATGGCTACACCTTC
CDR3 protein: CASSPSRRAHVNYGYTF

clone size: -
J gene: TRBJ1-1
D gene: -
V gene: TRBV5-1
CDR3 DNA: TGCGCCAGCAGCCCCGGACAGTGGGACACTGAAGCTTTCTTT
CDR3 protein: CASSPGQWDTEAFF

clone size: -
J gene: TRBJ2-7
D gene: -
V gene: TRBV20-1
CDR3 DNA: TGCAGTGCTAGTGGCGGGGTTGGGTACGAGCAGTACTTC
CDR3 protein: CSASGGVGYEQYF

clone size: -
J gene: TRBJ2-5
D gene: -
V gene: TRBV5-1
CDR3 DNA: TGCGCCAGCAGGCAGTGGGAGAACCAAGAGACCAAGTACTTC
CDR3 protein: CASRQWENQETKYF

clone size: many
J gene: TRBJ1-1
D gene: -
V gene: TRBV29-1
CDR3 DNA: TGCAGCGGGGGATGGGCAGGGAGGATAACTGAAGCTTTCTTT
CDR3 protein: CSGGWAGRITEAFF

clone size: many
J gene: TRBJ1-1
D gene: -
V gene: TRBV3-1
CDR3 DNA: TGTGCCAGCAGCCACGGACCTCGTGAAGCTTTCTTT
CDR3 protein: CASSHGPREAFF

clone size: many
J gene: TRBJ1-1
D gene: -
V gene: TRBV6-1
CDR3 DNA: TGTGCCAGCAGACACTTCGTTGCGAACACTGAAGCTTTCTTT
CDR3 protein: CASRHFVANTEAFF

clone size: many
J gene: TRBJ1-1
D gene: TRBD1
V gene: TRBV11-2
CDR3 DNA: TGTGCCAGCAGCGTGACAGGGGTGGGAACTGAAGCTTTCTTT
CDR3 protein: CASSVTGVGTEAFF

clone size: many
J gene: TRBJ2-7
D gene: -
V gene: TRBV19
CDR3 DNA: TGTGCCACTGCGCGACAGGATGGGGCCTACGAGCAGTACTTC
CDR3 protein: CATARQDGAYEQYF

clone size: -
J gene: TRBJ1-2
D gene: -
V gene: TRBV6-1
CDR3 DNA: TGTGCCAGCACCCCCGACAGATTTAACTATGGCTACACCTTC
CDR3 protein: CASTPDRFNYGYTF

clone size: once
J gene: TRBJ2-7
D gene: TRBD1
V gene: TRBV28
CDR3 DNA: TGTGCCAGCAGTAGGGGACAGGGAGGCAGTAAGTTC
CDR3 protein: CASSRGQGGSKF

clone size: few
J gene: TRBJ1-2
D gene: TRBD1
V gene: TRBV6-5
CDR3 DNA: TGTGCCAGCAGTTTAACAGGGGGCCTCTATGGCTACACCTTC
CDR3 protein: CASSLTGGLYGYTF

clone size: many
J gene: TRBJ1-1
D gene: TRBD1
V gene: TRBV20-1
CDR3 DNA: TGCAGTGCTATACAGGGGGCAGAAGCTTTCTTT
CDR3 protein: CSAIQGAEAFF

clone size: many
J gene: TRBJ2-4
D gene: -
V gene: TRBV19
CDR3 DNA: TGTGCCAGTGCCAGTCAAGTGGGCAAAAACATTCAGTACTTC
CDR3 protein: CASASQVGKNIQYF

clone size: many
J gene: TRBJ1-2
D gene: TRBD1
V gene: TRBV27
CDR3 DNA: TGTGCCAGCAGTCCTCCGGGACAGGGCTATGGCTACACCTTC
CDR3 protein: CASSPPGQGYGYTF

clone size: many
J gene: TRBJ2-7
D gene: TRBD1
V gene: TRBV3-1
CDR3 DNA: TGTGCCAGCAGCGATGACAGGGGCTACGAGCAGTACTTC
CDR3 protein: CASSDDRGYEQYF